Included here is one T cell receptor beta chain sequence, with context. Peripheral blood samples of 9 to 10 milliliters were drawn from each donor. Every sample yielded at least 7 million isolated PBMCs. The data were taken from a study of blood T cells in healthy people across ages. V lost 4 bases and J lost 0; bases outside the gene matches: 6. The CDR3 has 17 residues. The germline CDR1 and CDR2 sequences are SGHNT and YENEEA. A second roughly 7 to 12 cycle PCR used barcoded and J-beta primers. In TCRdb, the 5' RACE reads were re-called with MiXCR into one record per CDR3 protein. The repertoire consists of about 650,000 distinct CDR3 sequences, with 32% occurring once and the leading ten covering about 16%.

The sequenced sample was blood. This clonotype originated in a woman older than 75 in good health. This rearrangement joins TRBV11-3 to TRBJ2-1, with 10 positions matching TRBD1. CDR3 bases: TGTGCCAGCAGCTCCGGGACAGGGGACGACTCCTACAATGAGCAGTTCTTC. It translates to CASSSGTGDDSYNEQFF.